Each of the 10 T cell receptor beta chains below was sequenced from the same sample in a study of beta chain features in type 1 diabetes. Every bit of the isolated RNA underwent reverse transcription, so sequencing read expressed TCRB transcripts. Data came from immunoSEQ multiplex PCR; TCRdb stores just in-frame clones and leaves some out. The profile shows about 700,000 clones, 13% of them singletons. Notes on the study in general: Patients with Type 1 diabetes showed moderately but significantly shorter TCRB CDR3s in all four CD4+ subsets.

These receptors have no known antigen. The sample was naive CD4+ T cells from blood. These receptors were taken from a man younger than 35 with type 1 diabetes.

The chain is built from TRBV29-1 and TRBJ2-7, with D tentatively TRBD2 (5 bases). Germline V gene lookup returns CDR1 SQVTM and CDR2 ANQGSEA. The CDR3 totals 13 residues. Trimming pared 3 bases from V and 5 bases from J, leaving 14 bases between. This CDR3 reads CSVDEGLGNEQYF. Written as DNA, the CDR3 is TGCAGCGTTGATGAGGGCCTGGGAAACGAGCAGTACTTC.

This clone was counted only a few times. V usage is TRBV7-9 and J usage is TRBJ1-2; TRBD1 matches 7 bases. Germline V CDR1 and CDR2: SEHNR, FQNEAQ (reference sequence). J lost 4 bases, V lost 5 bases, and 16 bases had no gene match. CDR3 length: 17 residues. The CDR3 DNA reads as TGTGCCAGCAGCCAAAGTATAGGGGGCTCTACGAGCTATGGCTACACCTTC. Protein: CASSQSIGGSTSYGYTF.

This clone has a handful of counts. This chain uses TRBV2 with TRBJ1-1; D is undetermined. Germline V lookup: CDR1 SNHLY, CDR2 FYNNEI. Trimming pared 8 bases from V and 4 bases from J, leaving 8 bases between. This CDR3 is 11 amino acids long. CDR3 loop: CASVGGTEAFF. The CDR3 DNA follows: TGTGCCAGCGTGGGAGGCACTGAAGCTTTCTTT.

This chain links TRBV18 with TRBJ2-5, with D perhaps matching TRBD2 (5 bases). This CDR3 has 13 amino acids. Germline V lookup: CDR1 KGHSH, CDR2 LQKENI. V was shortened by 6 bases and J by 1 base, with 9 bases between the two germline ends. CDR3 nucleotide sequence: TGTGCCAGCTCTGACGGGATCCAAGAGACCCAGTACTTC. This translates into CASSDGIQETQYF. The entire variable domain, with the rest obtained from reference TRBV18 and TRBJ2-5, is as follows: NAGVMQNPRHLVRRRGQEARLRCSPMKGHSHVYWYRQLPEEGLKFMVYLQKENIIDESGMPKERFSAEFPKEGPSILRIQQVVRGDSAAYFCASSDGIQETQYFGPGTRLLVL.

The chain recombines TRBV7-9 with TRBJ2-5, with D perhaps TRBD2 (6 bases). Trimming removed 5 bases from V and 4 bases from J, with 14 bases in between. CDR1 is SEHNR and CDR2 is FQNEAQ in the germline V gene (reference sequence). The CDR3 contains 14 residues. The CDR3: CASSPRLARETQYF. The CDR3 DNA follows: TGTGCCAGCAGCCCCCGGCTAGCGCGAGAGACCCAGTACTTC.

This chain connects TRBV6-6 to TRBJ2-1; unclear D gene. The CDR3 has 12 residues. CDR1 MNHNY and CDR2 SVGAGI come from the germline V gene (reference sequence). Trimming left V 8 bases short and J 4 bases short, with 9 bases between. For the CDR3, the DNA is TGTGCCAGCGGCGGTTCGTACAATGAGCAGTTCTTC. Translating it yields CASGGSYNEQFF.

DNA for the CDR3: TGTGCCTCTGACAGGGTAGATGGCACAGATACGCAGTATTTT. Encoded protein: CASDRVDGTDTQYF. The V call is TRBV30, the J call TRBJ2-3; TRBD1 matches 7 bases. Germline trimming cut 7 bases from V and 1 base from J; bases unmatched to any gene: 8. There are 14 residues in the CDR3. The germline V gene has CDR1 GTSNPN and CDR2 SVGIG (reference sequence). Full variable domain (missing parts from reference TRBV30 and TRBJ2-3): SQTIHQWPATLVQPVGSPLSLECTVEGTSNPNLYWYRQAAGRGLQLLFYSVGIGQISSEVPQNLSASRPQDRQFILSSKKLLLSDSGFYLCASDRVDGTDTQYFGPGTRLTVL.

This clone showed up just a few times. The sample contains more than one DNA sequence encoding this CDR3. This chain uses TRBV20-1 with TRBJ1-2, with D unresolved. The CDR3 is made up of 11 amino acids. Trimming pared 0 bases from V and 4 bases from J, leaving 3 bases between. Germline V lookup: CDR1 DFQATT, CDR2 SNEGSKA (reference sequence). DNA for the CDR3: TGCAGTGCTAGAGAACTCTATGGCTACACCTTC. Amino acid sequence: CSARELYGYTF.

This rearrangement joins TRBV11-2 to TRBJ2-3; D may be TRBD2 (6 bases). This CDR3 has 16 residues. The germline V gene has CDR1 SGHAT and CDR2 FQNNGV. The V gene lost 5 bases and the J gene lost 6 bases, with 21 bases spanning the gap. The CDR3, as DNA: TGTGCCAGCAGCATCAACCTGGGACTCTCGGCGGATACGCAGTATTTT. As protein: CASSINLGLSADTQYF.

This clone was counted between two and nine times. The rearrangement links TRBV6-1 to TRBJ2-3; either TRBD1 or TRBD2 may fit D (5 bases each). V lost 8 bases, J lost 3 bases, and 18 bases lay in between. CDR1 and CDR2 (germline): MNHNS, SASEGT. This CDR3 contains 15 residues. CDR3 coding DNA: TGTGCCAGCCGACAGACGGGGAGAATAACAGATACGCAGTATTTT. This encodes CASRQTGRITDTQYF.